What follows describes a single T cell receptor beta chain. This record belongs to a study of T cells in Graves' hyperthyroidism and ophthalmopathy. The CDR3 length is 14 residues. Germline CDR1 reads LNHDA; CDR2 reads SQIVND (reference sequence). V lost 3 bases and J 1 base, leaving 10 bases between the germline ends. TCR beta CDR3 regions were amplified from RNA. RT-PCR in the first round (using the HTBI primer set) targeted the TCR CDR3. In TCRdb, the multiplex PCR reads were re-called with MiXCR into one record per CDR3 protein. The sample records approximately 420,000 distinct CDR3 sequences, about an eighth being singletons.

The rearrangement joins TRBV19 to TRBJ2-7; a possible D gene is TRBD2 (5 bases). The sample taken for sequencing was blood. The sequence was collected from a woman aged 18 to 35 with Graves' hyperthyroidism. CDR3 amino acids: CASSISGRSYEQYF. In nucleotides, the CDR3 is TGTGCCAGTAGTATTTCGGGGAGATCCTACGAGCAGTACTTC.